The next 28 T cell receptor beta chains were all read from a single sample in a study of cytomegalovirus exposure and HLA in healthy donors. Both 60 Vbeta primers and 13 Jbeta primers went into the PCR. Assay used: immunoSEQ multiplex PCR; TCRdb lists only in-frame clones, some missing. This table has 170,000 or so clones, just under 85% appearing once. Sequencing was done on a sample of PBMCs. These receptors came from a girl between 5 and 17 years old in good health and CMV-seropositive.

The gene calls are TRBV7-4 and TRBJ1-5; no clear D. With 5 bases removed from V and 7 bases from J, the gap between germline ends came to 24 bases. The germline V gene encodes CDR1 SGHVT and CDR2 SQSDAQ. The CDR3 extends over 17 amino acids. CDR3 sequence reads: CASSINFKTLAGQPQHF. The CDR3 DNA reads TGTGCCAGCAGCATAAACTTTAAGACCCTGGCGGGGCAGCCCCAGCATTTT.

J is TRBJ1-2 and V is TRBV6-5; 7 nucleotides agree with TRBD1. Germline-derived CDR1 and CDR2 are MNHEY and SVGAGI. With 7 bases clipped from V and 6 bases from J, the junction kept 11 bases outside the gene matches. This CDR3 comprises 14 residues. This chain's CDR3 is CASNRQGRSHGYTF. Here the CDR3 DNA reads TGTGCCAGCAACCGACAGGGTAGAAGCCATGGCTACACCTTC.

J is TRBJ2-1 and V is TRBV6-6; weak D call: TRBD2 (6 bases). Trimming removed 0 bases from V and 4 bases from J, with 13 bases in between. Germline V gene sequence: CDR1 MNHNY, CDR2 SVGAGI (reference sequence). There are 16 residues in the CDR3. The CDR3 bases are TGTGCCAGCAGTTACTCAGGTAGCGGCAGATACAATGAGCAGTTCTTC. This codes for CASSYSGSGRYNEQFF.

This chain connects TRBV27 to TRBJ2-2, with D possibly TRBD2 on 6 matching bases. This CDR3 contains 15 residues. From germline, CDR1 is MNHEY and CDR2 SMNVEV (reference sequence). V was cut by 6 bases and J by 5 bases, with 16 bases left in between. The CDR3 DNA follows: TGTGCCAGCAGCCCCTGGGGGGAATTGACCGGGGAGCTGTTTTTT. Protein sequence: CASSPWGELTGELFF.

This chain links TRBV10-1 with TRBJ2-4, with 7 bases identical to TRBD1. V trimming: 0 bases; J trimming: 3 bases; junction bases outside the gene matches: 8. Germline lookup yields CDR1 WNHNN and CDR2 SYGVQD (reference sequence). There are 17 residues in the CDR3. CDR3 amino acids: CASSESSGGLDKNIQYF. CDR3 sequence (DNA): TGCGCCAGCAGTGAGTCCTCAGGGGGATTGGACAAAAACATTCAGTACTTC.

V is TRBV2 and J is TRBJ1-2, with D possibly TRBD1 on 6 matching bases. This CDR3 spans 12 amino acids. Germline-derived CDR1 and CDR2 are SNHLY and FYNNEI. The germline V and J ends were trimmed by 3 bases and 11 bases, with 13 bases remaining between them. CDR3: CASSDQGRGYTF. In DNA, the CDR3 is TGTGCCAGCAGTGATCAGGGGCGAGGTTACACCTTC.

This sequence joins TRBV7-2 and TRBJ2-5; 9 positions agree with TRBD2. CDR1 SGHTA and CDR2 FQGNSA come from the germline V gene. The CDR3 contains 15 residues. V lost 4 bases and J lost 5; bases outside the gene matches: 8. The CDR3 region is CASSWGSGGRETQYF. As DNA, the CDR3 is TGTGCCAGCAGCTGGGGGAGCGGGGGGCGCGAGACCCAGTACTTC.

With regard to this clone: Other DNA sequences from this sample encode an identical CDR3 as well. The gene calls are TRBV27 and TRBJ1-5; 7 positions match TRBD1. The CDR3 extends over 18 amino acids. Germline V gives CDR1 MNHEY, CDR2 SMNVEV (reference sequence). V lost 5 bases to trimming and J lost 0 bases; unmatched junction nucleotides: 13. CDR3 sequence: CASSRTGVIPNSNQPQHF. CDR3 bases: TGTGCCAGCAGTCGTACAGGGGTCATCCCCAATAGCAATCAGCCCCAGCATTTT.

The J gene is TRBJ1-2, the V gene TRBV19; 7 nucleotides match TRBD1. The V segment lost 1 base and the J segment 4 bases; nucleotides outside the gene matches: 6. Germline CDR1 is LNHDA and CDR2 is SQIVND (reference sequence). This CDR3 comprises 15 residues. The CDR3 DNA follows: TGTGCCAGTAGTATAGGTCCGGGACAGATCTATGGCTACACCTTC. It encodes CASSIGPGQIYGYTF.

This chain links TRBV7-2 with TRBJ1-2; 10 nucleotides match TRBD1. CDR1 and CDR2 from the germline V gene are SGHTA and FQGNSA. Trimming cost V 1 base and J 4 bases; bases outside gene matches: 0. This CDR3 region has 14 residues. The CDR3 is CASSLGDRGYGYTF. Here the CDR3 DNA reads TGTGCCAGCAGCTTAGGGGACAGGGGCTATGGCTACACCTTC.

The chain has TRBV19 and TRBJ1-5; 7 bases are a match to TRBD1. Unmatched junction bases numbered 15, after V lost 5 bases and J lost 5 bases. The CDR3 consists of 17 residues. Germline lookup yields CDR1 LNHDA and CDR2 SQIVND (reference sequence). In nucleotides, the CDR3 is TGTGCCAGTAGTCAACCCCGGGACAGTTTATTAGATCAGCCCCAGCATTTT. Translation: CASSQPRDSLLDQPQHF.

The genes are TRBV5-4 and TRBJ2-1; D is undetermined. Germline loops: CDR1 SGHNT, CDR2 YYREEE (reference sequence). This CDR3 is 12 amino acids long. Trimming stripped 3 bases from V and 8 bases from J, with 9 bases between. The CDR3 DNA is TGTGCCAGCAGCTCGGTTCGCGATGAGCAGTTCTTC. Translation gives CASSSVRDEQFF.

Comments on this clone: One end of the junction does not line up with germline, which may come from a read error. The J gene is TRBJ1-1, the V gene TRBV2; possible D gene TRBD1, 6 bases. This CDR3 has 14 residues. Germline V gene data show CDR1 as SNHLY and CDR2 as FYNNEI. This chain's CDR3 is CASSMNREGFEACF. The CDR3 bases are TGTGCCAGCAGTATGAACAGGGAAGGTTTTGAAGCTTGCTTT.

The chain joins TRBV5-4 to TRBJ1-6, with TRBD1 matching 7 bases. This CDR3 spans 17 amino acids. Germline V CDR1 and CDR2: SGHNT, YYREEE (reference sequence). After removal of 1 base from V and 3 bases from J, the junction contained 7 bases not matched to a gene. CDR3 sequence reads: CASSLTPGGIYNSPLHF. The DNA for the CDR3 is TGTGCCAGCAGCTTGACGCCAGGGGGAATCTATAATTCACCCCTCCACTTT.

This clone was observed once. The rearrangement uses TRBV5-8 and TRBJ1-2, with 11 bases aligning to TRBD1. The J segment lost 8 bases and the V segment lost 5 bases, leaving 5 bases of the junction unmatched. The CDR3 contains 13 residues. Germline V gene data show CDR1 as SGHTS and CDR2 as YDEGEE. The CDR3 sequence is CASSLGQGAGYTF. The CDR3 region has the DNA TGTGCCAGCAGTTTAGGACAGGGGGCCGGCTACACCTTC.

This clone was detected only a few times. The chain combines TRBV28 with TRBJ2-3; 8 bases line up with TRBD2. Germline V lookup: CDR1 MDHEN, CDR2 SYDVKM. The CDR3 is 17 residues long. After removal of 1 base from V and 1 base from J, the junction contained 7 bases not matched to a gene. For the CDR3, the DNA is TGTGCCAGCAGTTTATTAGGTTGGCGGGGGGGCACAGATACGCAGTATTTT. Its protein product is CASSLLGWRGGTDTQYF. Drawing the rest from reference TRBV28 and TRBJ2-3, the complete variable domain is DVKVTQSSRYLVKRTGEKVFLECVQDMDHENMFWYRQDPGLGLRLIYFSYDVKMKEKGDIPEGYSVSREKKERFSLILESASTNQTSMYLCASSLLGWRGGTDTQYFGPGTRLTVL.

The chain uses TRBV5-6 and TRBJ1-4, with 8 nucleotides matching TRBD1. The CDR3 loop spans 15 amino acids. Looked up from germline, CDR1 is SGHDT and CDR2 is YYEEEE. V was clipped by 3 bases and J by 7 bases; unmatched bases: 8. The CDR3 sequence is CASSSGAGGLEKLFF. CDR3 nucleotides: TGTGCCAGCAGCTCAGGGGCAGGGGGCCTTGAAAAACTGTTTTTT.

The J gene is TRBJ2-1, the V gene TRBV9; 10 bases are a match to TRBD1. The CDR3 covers 15 residues. The germline V gene has CDR1 SGDLS and CDR2 YYNGEE. After removal of 0 bases from V and 8 bases from J, the junction contained 5 bases not matched to a gene. This CDR3 reads CASSVGDRGADEQFF. CDR3 DNA: TGTGCCAGCAGCGTAGGGGACAGGGGAGCGGATGAGCAGTTCTTC.

The V and J genes are TRBV2 and TRBJ1-2, with D tentatively TRBD1 (6 bases). V lost 7 bases and J 5 bases, leaving 17 bases between the germline ends. The germline gives CDR1 SNHLY, CDR2 FYNNEI. CDR3 length equals 14 residues. The CDR3 here is CASMPGQGVYGYTF. The CDR3 nucleotides are TGTGCCAGCATGCCGGGACAAGGGGTTTATGGCTACACCTTC. Variable domain in full (rest from reference TRBV2 and TRBJ1-2): EPEVTQTPSHQVTQMGQEVILRCVPISNHLYFYWYRQILGQKVEFLVSFYNNEISEKSEIFDDQFSVERPDGSNFTLKIRSTKLEDSAMYFCASMPGQGVYGYTFGSGTRLTVV.

This chain uses TRBV28 with TRBJ1-5; 8 positions match TRBD1. CDR1 and CDR2 (germline): MDHEN, SYDVKM. The CDR3 spans 17 residues. Unmatched junction bases numbered 13, after V lost 2 bases and J lost 7 bases. The CDR3 protein is CASSLVAGGAGNQPQHF. The DNA of the CDR3 is TGTGCCAGCAGTTTAGTGGCAGGGGGCGCGGGAAACCAGCCCCAGCATTTT.

V gene TRBV5-8 combines with J gene TRBJ1-2, with TRBD1 identical over 12 bases. V trimming: 6 bases; J trimming: 8 bases; junction bases outside the gene matches: 11. This CDR3 comprises 15 residues. Per germline, CDR1 SGHTS and CDR2 YDEGEE. CDR3 nucleotide sequence: TGTGCCAGCACCACGCGGGGACAGGGGGCCCGGGGCTACACCTTC. This sequence encodes CASTTRGQGARGYTF.

In DNA form, the CDR3 reads TGTGCCAGCAGCACCCGGGACAGGGGAAATGAAGCTTTCTTT. Its translation is CASSTRDRGNEAFF. The V call is TRBV5-4, the J call TRBJ1-1, with 10 bases aligning to TRBD1. The V segment lost 4 bases and the J segment 7 bases; nucleotides outside the gene matches: 7. Germline V gene sequence: CDR1 SGHNT, CDR2 YYREEE (reference sequence). The length of the CDR3 is 14 residues.

This sequence joins TRBV4-2 and TRBJ1-3; 9 bases line up with TRBD1. The CDR3 consists of 17 residues. Trimming at V came to 4 bases and at J to 8 bases, leaving 15 bases not matched to a gene. CDR1 and CDR2 (germline): LGHNA, YNFKEQ. CDR3 bases: TGTGCCAGCAGCCCCTTGGGGACAGGGAACCCCGAGGACACCATATATTTT. Translated: CASSPLGTGNPEDTIYF.

This clone has just one count. V usage is TRBV5-1 and J usage is TRBJ2-7; D uncertain. The germline CDR1 and CDR2 sequences are SGHRS and YFSETQ. The V and J ends lost 0 bases and 2 bases respectively, with 12 bases between them. The CDR3 length is 15 residues. CDR3 DNA sequence: TGCGCCAGCAGCTTGGCCCTGGAACAGCCCTACGAGCAGTACTTC. As protein: CASSLALEQPYEQYF.

J is TRBJ2-7 and V is TRBV7-6, with 8 bases that match TRBD2. From germline, CDR1 is SGHVS and CDR2 FNYEAQ. The CDR3 sequence is 15 residues long. V lost 3 bases to trimming and J lost 5 bases; unmatched junction nucleotides: 9. The CDR3 bases are TGTGCCAGCAGCTTTCGAGCGGGGGTCGGGAACGAGCAGTACTTC. Translating it yields CASSFRAGVGNEQYF.

V usage is TRBV7-9 and J usage is TRBJ2-1; the D gene is possibly TRBD1 (6 bases). The germline gives CDR1 SEHNR, CDR2 FQNEAQ (reference sequence). The CDR3 is 14 residues long. Trimming pared 0 bases from V and 4 bases from J, leaving 7 bases between. The CDR3 DNA follows: TGTGCCAGCAGCTTAGCGACAGGTTACAATGAGCAGTTCTTC. Protein: CASSLATGYNEQFF.

The chain links TRBV7-8 to TRBJ1-1, with D perhaps TRBD1 (6 bases). V shed 2 bases and J shed 5 bases, with 9 bases lying between them. Germline CDR1 is SGHVS and CDR2 is FQNEAQ. The CDR3 totals 13 residues. The DNA for the CDR3 is TGTGCCAGCAGCTTACAACAGGGAACTGAAGCTTTCTTT. Protein sequence: CASSLQQGTEAFF.

J is TRBJ2-1 and V is TRBV5-8; weak D call: TRBD1 (5 bases). The CDR3 runs to 14 residues. Germline CDR1 SGHTS, CDR2 YDEGEE. V lost 0 bases to trimming and J lost 4 bases, with 8 bases between them. In DNA form, the CDR3 reads TGTGCCAGCAGCTTGGTTCAGGGATACAATGAGCAGTTCTTC. It translates to CASSLVQGYNEQFF.